This T cell receptor beta chain came from a study of T cells after yellow fever vaccination (dated by TCRdb to between 2018 and 2021). Regarding the research as a whole: The SMART-Seq v4 Ultra Low Input RNA kit was used to prepare libraries from fractions with low cell numbers. Two healthy male donors, one aged 18 to 30 and one aged 30 to 40 years, were included in the cohort. To track T-cell clones before and after primary and booster YFV17D yellow fever vaccination, bulk TCR alpha and beta repertoires were sequenced longitudinally. Blood was collected at multiple timepoints before and after primary and secondary immunization, and bulk PBMC replicates and cell subsets were isolated.

Here is what the overall study found, with its caveats: A small fraction of clonotypes showed up in both the CD4 and CD8 compartments, probably as a result of convergent recombination. FACS-sorted repertoires could contain abundant contaminating clonotypes from the bulk population, so computational filtering was required. Compared with the primary T-cell response, the secondary T-cell response was weaker but faster, peaking on day 5 rather than day 15. Most clones expanded after primary vaccination (about 96% of CD4 and approximately 90% of CD8) were re-detected after the booster, suggesting that broad memory maintenance occurred. The study included only two donors, which limits how far the findings can be generalized.

V loses 10 bases at its end and J loses 0 bases; junction bases beyond the gene matches: 11. The CDR3 numbers 15 residues from cysteine through phenylalanine. Only the CDR3 part of the read is kept: 45 bases, read in frame from the first base. The CDR1 and CDR2 encoded by the germline V gene (reference sequence) are LGHDT and YNNKEL. TCR cDNA was made using 5'RACE template switching, a step that added a universal primer site and unique molecular identifiers. Priming of cDNA synthesis was performed from both the TCR alpha and TCR beta constant segments. Two PCR steps were used to amplify libraries, with sample barcodes and sequencing adapters being added in the second step. Sequencing of the libraries was done on either Illumina HiSeq 2500 (2x100 bp) or NovaSeq (2x150 bp). For the original study's pipeline: MIGEC was used to demultiplex reads and collapse the reads into UMI consensus sequences, and MiXCR was used for V(D)J alignment. Clonotypes responding to the vaccine were identified with edgeR on replicate PBMC samples, with the criteria of FDR below 0.01 and a log2 fold change above 5 up to day 15. Bulk clonotypes were assigned CD4 or CD8 identity according to which sequenced CD4 or CD8 repertoire held them at higher abundance. TCRdb's own reprocessing of the public reads used fastp at Q25 and MiXCR and kept productive beta chains. Rows with a matching CDR3 protein are joined into one entry that keeps the most common DNA and genes. What appears here as the V and J calls and clone size reflects TCRdb's work, not the paper's. The table for this sample lists over 120,000 distinct CDR3 sequences; approximately 6.6% of them were counted only once. Together, the top ten hold approximately 0.61% of the sample.

A word on this clonotype: No antigen is known for it. Nothing much larger sits one base from this clone, and base qualities are not available.

In the paper's terms, the treatment or condition label means: live attenuated yellow fever vaccine strain. PBMCs were isolated from peripheral blood using a standard Ficoll-Paque protocol. Dynabeads CD4 and CD8 positive selection kits were used to isolate CD4 and CD8 T-cell fractions. RNA was extracted with TriZol from bulk PBMCs, CD4 and CD8 fractions, and dextramer-positive and dextramer-negative fractions. The sample consisted of CD4+ T cells sorted from PBMCs, taken 10 days after the yellow fever booster vaccination. The sequence was obtained from a young man who received the YFV17D yellow fever vaccine. The sequence joins TRBV3-1 to TRBJ2-7, and 8 junction bases match TRBD1. CDR3 loop: CATSQQGGSSYEQYF. The sequence in DNA is TGTGCCACCTCCCAACAGGGGGGTAGCTCCTACGAGCAGTACTTC.